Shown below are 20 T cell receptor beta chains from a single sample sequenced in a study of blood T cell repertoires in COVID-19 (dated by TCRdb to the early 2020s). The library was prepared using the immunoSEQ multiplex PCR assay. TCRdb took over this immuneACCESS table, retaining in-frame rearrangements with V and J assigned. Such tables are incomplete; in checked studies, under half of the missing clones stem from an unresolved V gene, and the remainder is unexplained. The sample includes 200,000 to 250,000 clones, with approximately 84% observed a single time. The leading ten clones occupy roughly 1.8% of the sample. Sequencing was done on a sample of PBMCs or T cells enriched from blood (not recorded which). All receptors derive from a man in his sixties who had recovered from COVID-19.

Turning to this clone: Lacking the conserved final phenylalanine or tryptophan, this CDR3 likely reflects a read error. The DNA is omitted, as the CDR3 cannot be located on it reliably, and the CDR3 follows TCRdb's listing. The CDR3 loop reads CASSRGGPSPQS. The chain links TRBV11-2 to TRBJ2-7; the table assigns TRBD1, which was not confirmed against the DNA. Termini included, the CDR3 measures 12 amino acids. Germline CDR1 and CDR2: SGHAT and FQNNGV.

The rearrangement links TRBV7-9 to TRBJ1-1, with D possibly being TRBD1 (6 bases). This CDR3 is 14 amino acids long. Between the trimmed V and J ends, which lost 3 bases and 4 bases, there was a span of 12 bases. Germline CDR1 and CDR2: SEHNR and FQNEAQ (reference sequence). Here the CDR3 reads CASSFGGLATEAFF. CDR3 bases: TGTGCCAGCAGCTTCGGGGGGCTAGCCACTGAAGCTTTCTTT.

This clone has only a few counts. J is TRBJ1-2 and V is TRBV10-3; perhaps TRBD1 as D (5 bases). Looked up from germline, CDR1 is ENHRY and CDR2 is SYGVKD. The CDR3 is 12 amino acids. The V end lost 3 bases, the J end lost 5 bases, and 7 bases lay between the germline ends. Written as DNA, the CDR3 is TGTGCCATCAGTGATGGGGGGTATGGCTACACCTTC. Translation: CAISDGGYGYTF.

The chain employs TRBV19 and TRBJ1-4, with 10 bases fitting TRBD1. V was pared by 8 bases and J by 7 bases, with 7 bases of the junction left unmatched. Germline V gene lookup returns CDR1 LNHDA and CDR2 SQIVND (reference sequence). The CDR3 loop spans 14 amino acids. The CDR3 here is CASCRDRGSEKLFF. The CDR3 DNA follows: TGTGCCAGTTGCCGGGACAGGGGCAGTGAAAAACTGTTTTTT.

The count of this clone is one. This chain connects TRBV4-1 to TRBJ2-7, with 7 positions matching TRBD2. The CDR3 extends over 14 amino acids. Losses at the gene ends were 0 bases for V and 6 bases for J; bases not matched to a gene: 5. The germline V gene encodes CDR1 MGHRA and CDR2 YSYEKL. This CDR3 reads CASSQDGGVSEQYF. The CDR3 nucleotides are TGCGCCAGCAGCCAAGATGGGGGGGTCAGCGAGCAGTACTTC.

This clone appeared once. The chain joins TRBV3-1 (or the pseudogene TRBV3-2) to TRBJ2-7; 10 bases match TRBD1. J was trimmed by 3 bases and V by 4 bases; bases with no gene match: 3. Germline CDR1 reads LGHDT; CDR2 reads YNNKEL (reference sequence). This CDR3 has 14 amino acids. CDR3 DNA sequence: TGTGCCAGCAGCCGACAGGGGGCTTTCTACGAGCAGTACTTC. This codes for CASSRQGAFYEQYF.

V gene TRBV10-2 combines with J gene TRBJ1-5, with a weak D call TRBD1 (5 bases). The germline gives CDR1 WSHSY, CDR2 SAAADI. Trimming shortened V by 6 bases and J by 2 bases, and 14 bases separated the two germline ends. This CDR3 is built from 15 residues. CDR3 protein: CASSGPGLGNQPQHF. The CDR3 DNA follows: TGCGCCAGCAGCGGGCCGGGACTGGGCAATCAGCCCCAGCATTTT.

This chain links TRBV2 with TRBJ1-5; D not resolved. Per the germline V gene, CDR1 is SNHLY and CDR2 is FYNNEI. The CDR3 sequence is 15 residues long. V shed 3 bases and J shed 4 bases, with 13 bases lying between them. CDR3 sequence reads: CASSDIGVPNQPQHF. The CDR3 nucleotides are TGTGCCAGCAGTGACATCGGGGTTCCTAATCAGCCCCAGCATTTT.

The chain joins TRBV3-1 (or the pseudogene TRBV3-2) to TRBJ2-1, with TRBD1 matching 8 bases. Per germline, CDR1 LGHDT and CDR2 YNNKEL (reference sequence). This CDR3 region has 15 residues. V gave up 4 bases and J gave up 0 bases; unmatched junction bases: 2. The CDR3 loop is CASSPDRGSYNEQFF. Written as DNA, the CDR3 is TGTGCCAGCAGCCCCGACAGGGGCTCCTACAATGAGCAGTTCTTC.

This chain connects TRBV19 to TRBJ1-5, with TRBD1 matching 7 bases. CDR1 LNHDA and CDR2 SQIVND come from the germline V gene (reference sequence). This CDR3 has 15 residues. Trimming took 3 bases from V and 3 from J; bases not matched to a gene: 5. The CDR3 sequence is CASSIRQGYNQPQHF. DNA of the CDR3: TGTGCCAGTAGTATCAGACAGGGATACAATCAGCCCCAGCATTTT.

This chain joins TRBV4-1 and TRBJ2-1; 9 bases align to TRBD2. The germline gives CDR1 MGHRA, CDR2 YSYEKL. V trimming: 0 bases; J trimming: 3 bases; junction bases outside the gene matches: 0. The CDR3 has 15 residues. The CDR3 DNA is TGCGCCAGCAGCCAAGAGCGGGGGGGCTACAATGAGCAGTTCTTC. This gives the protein CASSQERGGYNEQFF.

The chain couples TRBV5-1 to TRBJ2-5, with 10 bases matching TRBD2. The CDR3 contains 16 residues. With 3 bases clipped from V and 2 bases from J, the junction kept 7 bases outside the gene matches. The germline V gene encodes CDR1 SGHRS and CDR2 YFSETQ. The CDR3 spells CASSSGLATDQETQYF. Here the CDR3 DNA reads TGCGCCAGCAGCTCGGGACTAGCGACTGATCAAGAGACCCAGTACTTC.

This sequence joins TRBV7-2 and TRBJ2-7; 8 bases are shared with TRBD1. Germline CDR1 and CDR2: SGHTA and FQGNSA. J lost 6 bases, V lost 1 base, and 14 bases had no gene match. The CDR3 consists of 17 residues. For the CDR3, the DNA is TGTGCCAGCAGCTTAGGGGGTCCGGGACAGGCAGGTTTCGAGCAGTACTTC. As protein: CASSLGGPGQAGFEQYF.

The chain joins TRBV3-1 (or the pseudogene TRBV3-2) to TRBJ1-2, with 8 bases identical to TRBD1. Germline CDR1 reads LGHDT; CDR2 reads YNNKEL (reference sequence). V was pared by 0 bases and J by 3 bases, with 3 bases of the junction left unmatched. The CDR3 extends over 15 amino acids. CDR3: CASSQEGQVDYGYTF. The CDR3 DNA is TGTGCCAGCAGCCAAGAGGGACAGGTGGACTATGGCTACACCTTC.

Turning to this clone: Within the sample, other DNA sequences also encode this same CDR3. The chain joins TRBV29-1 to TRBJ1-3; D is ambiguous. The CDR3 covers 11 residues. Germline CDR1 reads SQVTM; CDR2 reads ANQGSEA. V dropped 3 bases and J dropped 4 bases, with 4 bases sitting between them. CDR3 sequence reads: CSVESGNTIYF. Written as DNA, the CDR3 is TGCAGCGTTGAGTCGGGAAACACCATATATTTT.

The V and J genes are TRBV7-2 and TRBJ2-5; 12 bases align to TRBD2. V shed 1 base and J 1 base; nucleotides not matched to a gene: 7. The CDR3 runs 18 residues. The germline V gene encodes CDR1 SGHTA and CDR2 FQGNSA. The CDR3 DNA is TGTGCCAGCAGCTTAGTTTTCCTGACTAGCGGGGGCCAAGAGACCCAGTACTTC. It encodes CASSLVFLTSGGQETQYF.

The DNA of the CDR3 is TGTGCCAGCAGCCTCCGTAATGAAAAACTGTTTTTT. Residues: CASSLRNEKLFF. The J gene is TRBJ1-4, the V gene TRBV6-5, with D hard to call. The CDR3 contains 12 residues. V was trimmed by 6 bases and J by 4 bases, leaving 6 bases between them. CDR1 is MNHEY, CDR2 SVGAGI, per germline.

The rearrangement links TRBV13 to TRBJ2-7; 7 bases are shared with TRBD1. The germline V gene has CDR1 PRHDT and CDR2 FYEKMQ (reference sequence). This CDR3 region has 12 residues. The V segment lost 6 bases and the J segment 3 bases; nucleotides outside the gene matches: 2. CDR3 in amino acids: CASSRDSYEQYF. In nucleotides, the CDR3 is TGTGCCAGCAGTCGGGACAGCTACGAGCAGTACTTC.

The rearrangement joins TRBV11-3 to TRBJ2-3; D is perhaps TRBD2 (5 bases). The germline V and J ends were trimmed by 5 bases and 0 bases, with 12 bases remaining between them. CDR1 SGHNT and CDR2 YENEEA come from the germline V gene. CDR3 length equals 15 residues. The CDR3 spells CASSEGGSSTDTQYF. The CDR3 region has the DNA TGTGCCAGCAGCGAGGGCGGATCTAGCACAGATACGCAGTATTTT.

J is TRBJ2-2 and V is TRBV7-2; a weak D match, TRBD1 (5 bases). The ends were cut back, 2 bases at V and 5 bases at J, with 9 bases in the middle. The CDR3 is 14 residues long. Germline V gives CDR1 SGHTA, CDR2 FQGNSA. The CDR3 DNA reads TGTGCCAGCAGCTTACAGGGTACGACCGGGGAGCTGTTTTTT. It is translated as CASSLQGTTGELFF.